What follows are 5 T cell receptor beta chains derived from one specimen sequenced in a study of regulatory T cells in long-lasting Graves disease. The time point was: persistent/refractory GD, antithyroid drugs over 5 years with positive TRAb. With RNA extracted from PBMCs as input, the TCR library was made. Sequencing libraries for TCR beta were prepared with iRepertoire HTBI primers and Arm-PCR of CDR3 regions. TCRdb called the multiplex PCR reads again in MiXCR, with one record for every CDR3 protein. The profile covers 400,000 to 450,000 distinct CDR3 sequences, with around 22% appearing a single time and around 24% taken by the ten largest. Sequences were derived from peripheral blood mononuclear cells (PBMCs), sampled when the disease was refractory, from a patient treated with antithyroid drugs. These receptors originate from a female donor with Graves disease.

This chain connects TRBV19 to TRBJ1-1, with unresolved D. With 3 bases removed from V and 6 bases from J, the gap between germline ends came to 8 bases. There are 12 residues in the CDR3. Germline V gene data show CDR1 as LNHDA and CDR2 as SQIVND (reference sequence). CDR3 sequence reads: CASSIGVAEAFF. Written as DNA, the CDR3 is TGTGCCAGTAGTATTGGGGTCGCTGAAGCTTTCTTT.

On this clonotype: This may arise from a read error, as a much more abundant clone is one base away. The genes are TRBV5-1 and TRBJ2-4; possible D gene TRBD2, 5 bases. CDR1 is SGHRS, CDR2 YFSETQ, per germline. V dropped 1 base and J dropped 0 bases, with 17 bases sitting between them. There are 18 residues in the CDR3. The CDR3 loop is CASSLHGSDSVAKNIQYF. For the CDR3, the DNA is TGCGCCAGCAGCTTGCATGGTAGCGATAGCGTAGCCAAAAACATTCAGTACTTC.

This chain joins TRBV6-1 and TRBJ2-7; TRBD2 aligns across 12 bases. This CDR3 has 15 residues. Germline assignment: CDR1 MNHNS and CDR2 SASEGT. V was clipped by 7 bases and J by 3 bases; unmatched bases: 7. CDR3 residues: CASTPGLAGNYEQYF. The CDR3 DNA sequence: TGTGCCAGCACCCCGGGACTAGCGGGCAACTACGAGCAGTACTTC.

This clonotype was counted ten times or more. This chain joins TRBV28 and TRBJ1-2; unclear D gene. Trimming cost V 4 bases and J 2 bases, with 11 bases left between them. The germline V gene encodes CDR1 MDHEN and CDR2 SYDVKM. CDR3 size: 14 residues. In DNA, the CDR3 is TGTGCCAGCAGTTCACCACCCCCCAACTATGGCTACACCTTC. Its translation: CASSSPPPNYGYTF.

There are a few counts of this clonotype. The chain uses TRBV28 and TRBJ2-4; TRBD2 matches at 14 bases. The junction had 7 bases not matched to a gene; V was cut back by 5 bases and J by 1 base. Germline V gene sequence: CDR1 MDHEN, CDR2 SYDVKM. The CDR3 consists of 18 residues. CDR3 coding DNA: TGTGCCAGCAGTAAGACTAGCGGGAGGGCCGGGGCCAAAAACATTCAGTACTTC. It translates to CASSKTSGRAGAKNIQYF.